This TCR beta chain was sequenced in a study of T cells in Graves' hyperthyroidism and ophthalmopathy. About the study: Once the initial diagnosis was made, peripheral blood was obtained before any treatment. General study findings and limits: Blood shared most expanded thyroid clonotypes above 0.001.

From RNA transcripts, TCR beta CDR3 regions were amplified. Carried out on the TCR CDR3, a first-round RT-PCR used the HTBI primer set. TCRdb passed the multiplex PCR reads through MiXCR, listing each CDR3 protein once. The sample carries some 340,000 distinct CDR3 sequences, approximately 14% recorded once. V was clipped by 3 bases and J by 5 bases, with 13 bases between them. CDR1 KGHDR and CDR2 SFDVKD come from the germline V gene. This CDR3 contains 15 residues. Under 3 months was the duration of disease in ophthalmopathy patients, who also had a Clinical Activity Score of at least 3 and a NOSPECS grade of at least 4. Patients with uncontrolled infections, other autoimmune diseases, pregnancy or lactation were excluded. The table lists this clonotype with many counts. Its antigen remains unknown.

Sequenced input: blood. The sequence derives from a woman aged 40 to 55 with Graves' ophthalmopathy. J is TRBJ2-1 and V is TRBV24-1; D possibly corresponds to TRBD2 (5 bases). CDR3 protein: CATSDPRIGNNEQFF. The CDR3 DNA is TGTGCCACCAGTGATCCACGGATCGGGAACAATGAGCAGTTCTTC.